The clone carrying this T cell receptor beta chain has a handful of counts. This specimen belongs to a study of blood T cell repertoires in COVID-19. Whole-study context: The samples span acute and convalescent COVID-19 from the United States, Italy and Spain.

Repertoires were generated with immunoSEQ multiplex PCR, while TCRdb's copy carries only in-frame clones and drops some. Found here are roughly 160,000 clones, about 85% of them singletons; the top ten hold roughly 24%. The CDR3 contains 14 residues. V gave up 5 bases and J gave up 13 bases, with 24 bases separating them. The V gene's germline CDR1 is SGHTS and CDR2 YDEGEE. The chain employs TRBV5-8 and TRBJ1-2, with D perhaps TRBD1 (5 bases). The source of this sequence is a man aged 55 to 69 with acute or convalescent COVID-19. The sequenced sample consisted of peripheral blood. CDR3 coding DNA: TGTGCCAGCAGGCTGTTTGGTGCTCAGGGTCCCCTCACCTTC. Protein: CASRLFGAQGPLTF. Full variable domain (missing parts from reference TRBV5-8 and TRBJ1-2): EAGVTQSPTHLIKTRGQQATLRCSPISGHTSVYWYQQALGLGLQFLLWYDEGEERNRGNFPPRFSGRQFPNYSSELNVNALELEDSALYLCASRLFGAQGPLTFGSGTRLTVV.